The 2 T cell receptor beta chains listed next were all sequenced from one sample in a study of T cell responses to AZD1222 COVID-19 vaccine. Produced via immunoSEQ multiplex PCR; TCRdb's table is partial and in-frame only. The table shows roughly 180,000 clones, with approximately 86% occurring only once. Material: peripheral blood, obtained on day 0 of AZD1222 vaccination. The source of these receptors is an adult in good health.

This clone was picked up one time. The CDR3 DNA is TGTGCCAGCAGCCCGGGGTGGGCCTCACCCCTAGGCATTCAGTACTTC. This translates into CASSPGWASPLGIQYF. The V gene is TRBV11-2, the J gene TRBJ2-4; possibly TRBD2 for D (5 bases). Germline loops: CDR1 SGHAT, CDR2 FQNNGV. The CDR3 has 16 residues. Trimming stripped 5 bases from V and 9 bases from J, with 23 bases between.

V and J are TRBV4-1 and TRBJ2-3; D gene unclear. Trimming stripped 4 bases from V and 5 bases from J, with 10 bases between. Germline-derived CDR1 and CDR2 are MGHRA and YSYEKL. CDR3 size: 13 residues. CDR3 region: CASSPLEGDTQYF. The CDR3 bases are TGCGCCAGCAGCCCGCTCGAAGGAGATACGCAGTATTTT.